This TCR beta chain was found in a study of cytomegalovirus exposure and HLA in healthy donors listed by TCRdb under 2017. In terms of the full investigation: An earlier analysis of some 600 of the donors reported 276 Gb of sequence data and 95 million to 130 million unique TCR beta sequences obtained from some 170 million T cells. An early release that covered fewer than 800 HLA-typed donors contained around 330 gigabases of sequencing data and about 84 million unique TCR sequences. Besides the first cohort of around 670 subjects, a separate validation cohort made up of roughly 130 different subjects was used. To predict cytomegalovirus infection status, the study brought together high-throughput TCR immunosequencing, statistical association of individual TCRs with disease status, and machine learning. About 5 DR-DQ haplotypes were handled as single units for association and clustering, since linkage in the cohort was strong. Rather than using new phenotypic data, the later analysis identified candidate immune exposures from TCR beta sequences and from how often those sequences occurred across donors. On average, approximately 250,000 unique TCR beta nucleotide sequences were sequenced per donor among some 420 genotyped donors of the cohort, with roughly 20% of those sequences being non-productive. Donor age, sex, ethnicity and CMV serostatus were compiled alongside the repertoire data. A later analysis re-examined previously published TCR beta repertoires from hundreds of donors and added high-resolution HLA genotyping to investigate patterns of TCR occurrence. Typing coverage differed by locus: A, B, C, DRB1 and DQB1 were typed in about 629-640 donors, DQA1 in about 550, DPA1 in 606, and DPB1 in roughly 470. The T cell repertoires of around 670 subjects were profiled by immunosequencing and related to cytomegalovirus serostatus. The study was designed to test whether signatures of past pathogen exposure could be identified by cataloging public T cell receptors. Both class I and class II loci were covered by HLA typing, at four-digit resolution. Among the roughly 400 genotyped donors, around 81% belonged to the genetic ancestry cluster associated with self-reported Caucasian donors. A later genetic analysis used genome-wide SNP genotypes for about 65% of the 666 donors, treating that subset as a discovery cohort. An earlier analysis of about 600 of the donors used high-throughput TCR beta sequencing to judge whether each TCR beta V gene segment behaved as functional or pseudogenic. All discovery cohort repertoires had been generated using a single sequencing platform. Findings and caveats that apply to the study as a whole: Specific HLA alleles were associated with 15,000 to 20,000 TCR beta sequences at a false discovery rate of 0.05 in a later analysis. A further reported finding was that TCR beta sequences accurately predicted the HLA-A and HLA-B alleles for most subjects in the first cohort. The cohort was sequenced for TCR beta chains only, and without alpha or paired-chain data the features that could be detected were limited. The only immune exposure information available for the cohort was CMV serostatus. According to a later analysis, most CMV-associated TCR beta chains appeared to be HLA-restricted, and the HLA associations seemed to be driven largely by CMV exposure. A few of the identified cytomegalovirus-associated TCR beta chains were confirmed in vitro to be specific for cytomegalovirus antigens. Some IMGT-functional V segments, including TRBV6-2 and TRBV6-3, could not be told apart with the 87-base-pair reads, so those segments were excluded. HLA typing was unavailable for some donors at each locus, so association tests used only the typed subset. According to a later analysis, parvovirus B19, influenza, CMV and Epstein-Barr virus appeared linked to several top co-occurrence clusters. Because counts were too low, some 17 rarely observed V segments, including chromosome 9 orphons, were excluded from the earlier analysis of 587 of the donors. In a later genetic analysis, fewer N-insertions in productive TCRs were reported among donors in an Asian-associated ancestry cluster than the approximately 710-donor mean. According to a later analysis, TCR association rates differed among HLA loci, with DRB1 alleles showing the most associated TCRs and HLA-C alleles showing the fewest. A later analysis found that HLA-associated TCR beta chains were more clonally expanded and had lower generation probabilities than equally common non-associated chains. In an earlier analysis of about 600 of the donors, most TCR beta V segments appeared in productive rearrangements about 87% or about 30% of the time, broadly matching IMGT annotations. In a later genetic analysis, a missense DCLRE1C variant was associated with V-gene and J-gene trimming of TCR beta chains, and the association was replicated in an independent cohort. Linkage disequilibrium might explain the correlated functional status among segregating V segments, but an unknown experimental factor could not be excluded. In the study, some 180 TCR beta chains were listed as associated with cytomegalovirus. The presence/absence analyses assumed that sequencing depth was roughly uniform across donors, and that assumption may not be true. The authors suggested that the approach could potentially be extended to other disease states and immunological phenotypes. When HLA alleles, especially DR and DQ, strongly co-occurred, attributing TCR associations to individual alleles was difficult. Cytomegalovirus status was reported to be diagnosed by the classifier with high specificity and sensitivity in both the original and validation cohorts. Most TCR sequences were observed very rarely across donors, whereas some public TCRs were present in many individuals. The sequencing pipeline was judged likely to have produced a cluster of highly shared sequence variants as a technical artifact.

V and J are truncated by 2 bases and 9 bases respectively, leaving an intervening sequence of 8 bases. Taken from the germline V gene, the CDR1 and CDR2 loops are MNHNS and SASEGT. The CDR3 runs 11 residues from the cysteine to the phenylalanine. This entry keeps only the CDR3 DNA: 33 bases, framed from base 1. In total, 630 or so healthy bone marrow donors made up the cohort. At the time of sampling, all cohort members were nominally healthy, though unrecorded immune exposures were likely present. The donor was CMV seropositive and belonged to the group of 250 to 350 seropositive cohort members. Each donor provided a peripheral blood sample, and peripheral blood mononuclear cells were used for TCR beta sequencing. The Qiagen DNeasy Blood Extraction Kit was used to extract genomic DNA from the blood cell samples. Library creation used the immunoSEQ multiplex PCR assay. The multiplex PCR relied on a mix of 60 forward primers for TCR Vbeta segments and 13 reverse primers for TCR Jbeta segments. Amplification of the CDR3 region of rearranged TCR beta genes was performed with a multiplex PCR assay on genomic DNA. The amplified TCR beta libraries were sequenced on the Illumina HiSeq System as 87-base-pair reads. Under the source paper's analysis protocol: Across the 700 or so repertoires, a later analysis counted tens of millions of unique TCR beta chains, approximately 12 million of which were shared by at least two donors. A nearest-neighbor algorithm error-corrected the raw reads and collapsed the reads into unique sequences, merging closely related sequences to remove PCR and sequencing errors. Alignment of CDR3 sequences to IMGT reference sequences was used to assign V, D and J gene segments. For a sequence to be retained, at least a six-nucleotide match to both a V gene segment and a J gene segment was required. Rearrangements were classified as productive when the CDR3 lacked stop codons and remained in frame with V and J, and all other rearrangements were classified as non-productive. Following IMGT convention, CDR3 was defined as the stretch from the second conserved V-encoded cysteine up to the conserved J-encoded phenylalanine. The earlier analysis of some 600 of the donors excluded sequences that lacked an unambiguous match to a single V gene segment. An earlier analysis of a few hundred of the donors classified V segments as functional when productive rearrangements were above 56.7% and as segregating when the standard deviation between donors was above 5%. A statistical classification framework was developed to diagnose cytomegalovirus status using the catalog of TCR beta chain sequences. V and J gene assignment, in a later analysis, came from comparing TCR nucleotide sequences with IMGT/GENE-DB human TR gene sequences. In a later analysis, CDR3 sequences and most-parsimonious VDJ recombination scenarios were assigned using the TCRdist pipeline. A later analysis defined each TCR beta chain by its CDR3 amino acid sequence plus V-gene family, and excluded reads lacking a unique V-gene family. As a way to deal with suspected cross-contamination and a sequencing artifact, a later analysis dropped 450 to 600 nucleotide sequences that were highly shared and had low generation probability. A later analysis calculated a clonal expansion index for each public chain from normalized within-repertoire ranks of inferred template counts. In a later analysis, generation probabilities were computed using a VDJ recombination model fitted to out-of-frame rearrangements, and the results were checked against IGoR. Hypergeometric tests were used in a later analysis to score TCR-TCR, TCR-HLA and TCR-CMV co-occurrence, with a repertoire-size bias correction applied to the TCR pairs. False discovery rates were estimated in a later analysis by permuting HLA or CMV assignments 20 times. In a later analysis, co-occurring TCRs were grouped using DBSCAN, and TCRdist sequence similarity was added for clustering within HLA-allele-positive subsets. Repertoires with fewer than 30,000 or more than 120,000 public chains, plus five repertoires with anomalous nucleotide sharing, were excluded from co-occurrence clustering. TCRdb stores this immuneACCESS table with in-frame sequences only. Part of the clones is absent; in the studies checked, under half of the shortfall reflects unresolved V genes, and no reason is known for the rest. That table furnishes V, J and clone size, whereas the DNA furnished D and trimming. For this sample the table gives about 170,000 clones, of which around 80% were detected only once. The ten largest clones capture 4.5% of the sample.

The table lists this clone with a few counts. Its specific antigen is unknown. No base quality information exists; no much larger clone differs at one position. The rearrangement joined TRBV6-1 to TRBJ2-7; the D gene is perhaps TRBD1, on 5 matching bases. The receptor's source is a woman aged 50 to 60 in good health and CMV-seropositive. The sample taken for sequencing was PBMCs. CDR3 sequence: CASSEIGAQYF. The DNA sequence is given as TGTGCCAGCAGTGAAATAGGGGCGCAGTACTTC.